Listed here is a single T cell receptor beta chain. This clonotype was recorded many times. Its antigen specificity is not known. Base quality data are lacking; no much larger clone is found one base away. Graves' hyperthyroidism was defined as stable when no progression to ophthalmopathy occurred over 18 months of follow-up. Hyperthyroidism patients were aged 18 to 65 years and newly diagnosed, with disease duration of less than 2 months. Exclusion was applied to patients with uncontrolled infections, other autoimmune diseases, pregnancy or lactation. Diagnoses were established on the basis of clinical symptoms, serum thyroxine and TRAb, thyroid ultrasound, and orbital computed tomography. PBMCs were isolated from 7.5 to 10 ml of fresh peripheral blood by Ficoll-Paque density gradient centrifugation. Total RNA was extracted using Trizol reagent, and RNA quality was assessed on an Agilent 2100 Bioanalyzer.

The V end loses 3 bases and the J end loses 3 bases, and a stretch of 14 bases separates them. Based on the germline V gene (reference sequence), the CDR1 and CDR2 sequences are DFQATT and SNEGSKA. Inclusive of the bounding cysteine and phenylalanine, the CDR3 is 14 residues long. CDR3 DNA only is kept here, 42 bases in frame from base 1. The data stem from a study of T cells in Graves' hyperthyroidism and ophthalmopathy (dated by TCRdb to between 2017 and 2020). Some background on the complete study: Peripheral blood was sampled at the time of initial diagnosis, prior to any treatment. TCR V-J signatures able to tell the groups apart were searched for in a discovery cohort of approximately 95 patients, of whom roughly 42 had Graves' ophthalmopathy and 55 to 60 had stable Graves' hyperthyroidism. An independent validation cohort of around 19 hyperthyroidism patients and 17 patients who later progressed to ophthalmopathy tested prospective prediction of ophthalmopathy. The 90 to 100 discovery patients were randomly split 7:3 into training and test sets. In addition, the study compared T-cell repertoires in thyroid tissue and in blood from five or six Graves' hyperthyroidism patients. Once sampling was done, hyperthyroidism patients were given methimazole at a starting dose of 30 mg daily, whereas ophthalmopathy patients were given high-dose intravenous methylprednisolone. The paper describes TCR Vbeta CDR3 sequencing of 120 to 150 peripheral blood samples, made up of 43 ophthalmopathy patients, roughly 80 hyperthyroidism patients and about 17 progressor patients.

Here is what the overall study found, with its caveats: During validation, the model predicted progression to ophthalmopathy a median of around six months ahead of onset, with roughly 65% sensitivity and almost 75% specificity. Ophthalmopathy was separated from stable hyperthyroidism by a 13 V-J signature model, with 87.88% sensitivity and 81% to 82% specificity obtained in cross-validation and 80%/75% obtained in testing. Most expanded thyroid clonotypes (frequency above 0.001) were also found in blood, which suggests that blood repertoires may mirror thyroid immune responses. Sample size was not statistically predetermined, and blinding of investigators to group allocation was not performed.

Amplification of TCR beta CDR3 regions was carried out from RNA transcripts. A first-round RT-PCR of the TCR CDR3 used the HTBI primer set with the Qiagen OneStep RT-PCR kit. The libraries were constructed in a second round of multiplex PCR and then size-selected and purified. The libraries were sequenced on an Illumina HiSeq2000 using paired-end 100 bp reads. The authors' pipeline ran thus. SOAPnuke was used to process the raw data, with reads discarded if the reads contained adapters or uncalled bases, had a mean Phred below 15, or lacked an exact constant-primer or identifier match. High-quality paired reads were merged using COPE v1.2.5, and each unique nucleotide sequence was defined as a clonotype. MiTCR v1.1 was used to align the clonotypes against IMGT TRBV, TRBD and TRBJ reference segments. Only V-J combinations with frequency above 0.0001, covering about 99% of repertoires, were analysed. The TCS score was defined as F50 (clonal expansion) divided by E x V (chaos), with BLOSUM62-based TCRdist calculated between CDR3 peptides within each V-J. Welch's t-statistics and random forest reduced roughly 500 V-J features to about 12, which were used in a naive Bayes classifier (R e1071). The public sequencing data were trimmed at Q25 with fastp and processed into clonotypes with MiXCR by TCRdb, which kept only in-frame beta chains. Rows are combined by CDR3 protein, so each entry shows the most common genes and DNA. For this entry, the V and J calls and clone size follow TCRdb and not the study's own pipeline. This sample holds about 210,000 distinct CDR3 sequences; approximately 17% were observed only once. The ten largest clones add up to around 50% of the sample.

The rearranged segments are TRBV20-1 and TRBJ1-1; possibly the D gene is TRBD1, per 6 matching bases. Sample: blood. The source is a man aged 50 to 59 with Graves' hyperthyroidism. The CDR3 here reads CSARGIRGDTEAFF. The nucleotide sequence reads TGCAGTGCTAGGGGAATCAGGGGAGACACTGAAGCTTTCTTT.